The 7 T cell receptor beta chains below come from one sample, sequenced in a study of control samples from healthy donors and cancer patients. Sequencing was performed with immunoSEQ multiplex PCR; in TCRdb, only in-frame clones are kept and a portion is missing. Of around 6,000 clones in the sample, approximately 72% were seen once. The sample taken for sequencing was formalin-fixed, paraffin-embedded tissue. These receptors originate from a male donor with melanoma.

The chain joins TRBV5-4 to TRBJ2-7; D unresolved. The germline V and J ends were trimmed by 0 bases and 0 bases, with 13 bases remaining between them. Germline V gene sequence: CDR1 SGHNT, CDR2 YYREEE (reference sequence). This CDR3 comprises 16 residues. The CDR3 spells CASSLAGVRSSYEQYF. The CDR3 DNA follows: TGTGCCAGCAGCTTGGCCGGCGTGAGGAGCTCCTACGAGCAGTACTTC.

This clone occurred once. The rearrangement joins TRBV13 to TRBJ2-4; D is undetermined. Germline lookup yields CDR1 PRHDT and CDR2 FYEKMQ (reference sequence). Trimming stripped 4 bases from V and 0 bases from J, with 16 bases between. The CDR3 length is 17 residues. In nucleotides, the CDR3 is TGTGCCAGCAGCTCCCCACTCACGCGACTAGCCAAAAACATTCAGTACTTC. It is translated as CASSSPLTRLAKNIQYF.

The V and J genes are TRBV28 and TRBJ1-2; D perhaps matches TRBD1 (5 bases). Germline V gives CDR1 MDHEN, CDR2 SYDVKM. There are 14 residues in the CDR3. V lost 5 bases to trimming and J lost 3 bases, with 13 bases between them. The CDR3 region is CASSLQGVDYGYTF. DNA of the CDR3: TGTGCCAGCAGTCTGCAGGGAGTTGACTATGGCTACACCTTC.

This rearrangement joins TRBV7-3 to TRBJ1-2; D call uncertain. V lost 2 bases, J lost 5 bases, and 18 bases lay in between. This CDR3 comprises 16 residues. Germline lookup yields CDR1 SGHTA and CDR2 FQGTGA. CDR3 amino acids: CASSLDSGGLGYGYTF. CDR3 bases: TGTGCCAGCAGCTTAGATAGTGGTGGGTTAGGGTATGGCTACACCTTC. The variable domain in full, with the rest retrieved from reference TRBV7-3 and TRBJ1-2, is GAGVSQTPSNKVTEKGKYVELRCDPISGHTALYWYRQSLGQGPEFLIYFQGTGAADDSGLPNDRFFAVRPEGSVSTLKIQRTERGDSAVYLCASSLDSGGLGYGYTFGSGTRLTVV.

This clone was found a few times. V usage is TRBV4-2 and J usage is TRBJ2-2; D remains ambiguous. CDR3 length equals 14 residues. The ends were cut back, 6 bases at V and 4 bases at J, with 12 bases in the middle. Looked up from germline, CDR1 is LGHNA and CDR2 is YNFKEQ. This CDR3 reads CASRRNWGTGELFF. CDR3 sequence (DNA): TGTGCCAGCAGACGCAACTGGGGCACCGGGGAGCTGTTTTTT.

In its sample, this clone was seen a few times. The chain is built from TRBV19 and TRBJ2-2, with a weak D call TRBD2 (6 bases). The V end was cut by 3 bases, the J end by 5 bases, with 10 bases between. The CDR3 runs 14 residues. CDR1 is LNHDA and CDR2 is SQIVND in the germline V gene (reference sequence). The CDR3 loop reads CASSIARGTGELFF. DNA of the CDR3: TGTGCCAGTAGTATTGCCCGGGGGACCGGGGAGCTGTTTTTT.

The rearrangement links TRBV19 to TRBJ2-1; D not resolved. V was clipped by 9 bases and J by 9 bases, with 15 bases between them. The CDR3 covers 12 residues. Germline lookup yields CDR1 LNHDA and CDR2 SQIVND (reference sequence). CDR3 loop: CASRSGVSEQFF. The CDR3 region has the DNA TGTGCCAGCCGGTCAGGCGTCAGTGAGCAGTTCTTC.